The 20 T cell receptor beta chains below come from one sample, sequenced in a study of neurological immune-mediated disorders. As to time point: longitudinal time-point 3. TCRdb re-derived calls from the 5' RACE reads in MiXCR, one entry per CDR3 protein. The sample shows fewer than 55,000 distinct CDR3 sequences, approximately 11% of them seen only once. Source material: PBMCs. The origin of the receptors is a male donor with HTLV-1-associated myelopathy (HAM/TSP).

This chain joins TRBV3-1 and TRBJ2-7; D is possibly TRBD2 (6 bases). The CDR3 covers 16 residues. Germline loops: CDR1 LGHDT, CDR2 YNNKEL (reference sequence). V gave up 4 bases and J gave up 3 bases, with 19 bases separating them. CDR3 amino acids: CASSPGTQTGHYEQYF. In nucleotides, the CDR3 is TGTGCCAGCAGCCCCGGGACTCAAACAGGCCACTACGAGCAGTACTTC.

This clonotype was seen repeatedly, ten times or more. The chain is built from TRBV7-8 and TRBJ1-4; D is perhaps TRBD1 (5 bases). CDR1 and CDR2 (germline): SGHVS, FQNEAQ. V lost 5 bases, J lost 14 bases, and 15 bases lay in between. The CDR3 spans 12 residues. The CDR3 loop reads CASSQRRQLLFF. CDR3 nucleotides: TGTGCCAGCAGCCAAAGAAGACAGCTTCTGTTTTTT.

This clonotype was counted ten times or more. The genes are TRBV7-9 and TRBJ2-5; D possibly corresponds to TRBD2 (6 bases). The CDR3 is made up of 14 amino acids. Germline V lookup: CDR1 SEHNR, CDR2 FQNEAQ (reference sequence). Trimming stripped 0 bases from V and 3 bases from J, with 8 bases between. The CDR3 sequence is CASSLAREEETQYF. DNA of the CDR3: TGTGCCAGCAGCTTAGCCAGGGAGGAAGAGACCCAGTACTTC.

This clonotype was seen ten or more times. The gene calls are TRBV28 and TRBJ1-2; 8 positions match TRBD1. J lost 3 bases, V lost 6 bases, and 15 bases had no gene match. Germline V gives CDR1 MDHEN, CDR2 SYDVKM. This CDR3 spans 17 amino acids. The CDR3 nucleotides are TGTGCCAGCAGCCTTGATCGGACAGGGAGGATCGACTATGGCTACACCTTC. Encoded protein: CASSLDRTGRIDYGYTF.

This clonotype has at least ten counts. V and J are TRBV5-1 and TRBJ1-2; 7 nucleotides agree with TRBD1. V lost 4 bases to trimming and J lost 0 bases; unmatched junction nucleotides: 3. Germline CDR1 SGHRS, CDR2 YFSETQ. There are 14 residues in the CDR3. This chain's CDR3 is CASSRGQTNYGYTF. The CDR3 nucleotides read TGCGCCAGCAGCCGGGGACAGACTAACTATGGCTACACCTTC.

In its sample, this clonotype was seen many times. This chain connects TRBV20-1 to TRBJ2-1; possibly TRBD1 for D (7 bases). V was shortened by 3 bases and J by 0 bases, with 24 bases between the two germline ends. The germline CDR1 and CDR2 sequences are DFQATT and SNEGSKA (reference sequence). The CDR3 has 19 amino acids. CDR3 amino acids: CSARGKERRGHSSYNEQFF. CDR3 bases: TGCAGTGCTAGGGGTAAAGAACGGAGGGGGCACAGCTCCTACAATGAGCAGTTCTTC.

This clonotype showed up many times. The J gene is TRBJ2-1, the V gene TRBV20-1; possible D gene TRBD1, 5 bases. Germline V gives CDR1 DFQATT, CDR2 SNEGSKA (reference sequence). V gave up 6 bases and J gave up 0 bases, with 15 bases separating them. The CDR3 totals 15 residues. CDR3 amino acids: CSADVDSFSYNEQFF. The CDR3 nucleotides read TGCAGTGCAGACGTAGACAGCTTCTCCTACAATGAGCAGTTCTTC.

The chain uses TRBV20-1 and TRBJ1-2, with D perhaps TRBD1 (6 bases). Per germline, CDR1 DFQATT and CDR2 SNEGSKA (reference sequence). This CDR3 region has 13 residues. Trimming cost V 5 bases and J 4 bases, with 14 bases left between them. The chain's CDR3 is CSAFQGYFYGYTF. The CDR3 DNA is TGCAGTGCTTTCCAGGGGTACTTCTATGGCTACACCTTC.

This clonotype was observed at least ten times. The chain carries TRBV7-6 and TRBJ2-2; D not certain. Germline V gene lookup returns CDR1 SGHVS and CDR2 FNYEAQ. This CDR3 is built from 15 residues. V lost 5 bases, J lost 0 bases, and 10 bases lay in between. In nucleotides, the CDR3 is TGTGCCAGCAGCCCCCGGGCAGCGAACACCGGGGAGCTGTTTTTT. As protein: CASSPRAANTGELFF.

This clonotype was seen repeatedly, ten times or more. The chain joins TRBV12-3 or TRBV12-4 to TRBJ1-1, with no clear D. Trimming took off 2 bases at V and 0 bases at J, with 16 bases between the two ends. The CDR3 is 17 residues long. CDR3 nucleotide sequence: TGTGCCAGCAGTTTAAACCCTGGTGGGGTCGTGAACACTGAAGCTTTCTTT. This codes for CASSLNPGGVVNTEAFF.

This clonotype showed up many times. The genes are TRBV29-1 and TRBJ2-2; the D call may be TRBD1 or TRBD2 (5 bases each). Trimming removed 6 bases at V and 4 bases at J, with 18 bases between. The CDR3 runs to 15 residues. Germline CDR1 and CDR2: SQVTM and ANQGSEA. The CDR3 DNA reads TGCAGCGTGGGGGACGATGAGGGGCTCACCGGGGAGCTGTTTTTT. Protein: CSVGDDEGLTGELFF.

This clonotype was found a few times. V gene TRBV18 combines with J gene TRBJ2-7; no firm D call. The CDR3 runs to 11 residues. Germline V CDR1 and CDR2: KGHSH, LQKENI. Trimming pared 5 bases from V and 5 bases from J, leaving 7 bases between. CDR3 sequence: CASSFKDEQYF. CDR3 DNA: TGTGCCAGCTCATTCAAGGACGAGCAGTACTTC. Full variable domain (outside the CDR3, taken from reference TRBV18 and TRBJ2-7): NAGVMQNPRHLVRRRGQEARLRCSPMKGHSHVYWYRQLPEEGLKFMVYLQKENIIDESGMPKERFSAEFPKEGPSILRIQQVVRGDSAAYFCASSFKDEQYFGPGTRLTVT.

The sample holds many counts of this clonotype. This rearrangement joins TRBV5-1 to TRBJ1-6, with 9 bases lining up with TRBD1. The CDR3 runs to 15 residues. Germline V gene lookup returns CDR1 SGHRS and CDR2 YFSETQ. J was trimmed by 6 bases and V by 5 bases; bases with no gene match: 6. The CDR3 spells CASRLQGASNSPLHF. The DNA for the CDR3 is TGCGCCAGCAGGTTACAGGGGGCGAGTAATTCACCCCTCCACTTT.

This clonotype is labeled medium-sized. The chain joins TRBV3-1 to TRBJ1-2, with 7 bases fitting TRBD1. The junction had 6 bases not matched to a gene; V was cut back by 0 bases and J by 2 bases. Germline CDR1 LGHDT, CDR2 YNNKEL (reference sequence). The CDR3 covers 16 residues. The CDR3 DNA reads TGTGCCAGCAGCCAAGAGAGCTTACAGGGGAACTATGGCTACACCTTC. It encodes CASSQESLQGNYGYTF. The whole variable domain, filled in from reference TRBV3-1 and TRBJ1-2, reads DTAVSQTPKYLVTQMGNDKSIKCEQNLGHDTMYWYKQDSKKFLKIMFSYNNKELIINETVPNRFSPKSPDKAHLNLHINSLELGDSAVYFCASSQESLQGNYGYTFGSGTRLTVV.

This clonotype was seen many times. This rearrangement joins TRBV5-1 to TRBJ2-3; D is undetermined. The CDR3 spans 17 residues. The V end lost 0 bases, the J end lost 3 bases, and 17 bases lay between the germline ends. Germline CDR1 and CDR2: SGHRS and YFSETQ. Here the CDR3 reads CASSLGFRAGQTDTQYF. The CDR3 nucleotides are TGCGCCAGCAGCTTGGGATTCCGGGCAGGCCAGACAGATACGCAGTATTTT.

Note on this clonotype: A read error may be the cause here, since a much bigger clone is one base away. The chain has TRBV3-1 and TRBJ2-6, with a possible D match to TRBD1 (5 bases). Germline values: CDR1 LGHDT, CDR2 YNNKEL (reference sequence). This CDR3 spans 16 amino acids. The CDR3 sequence is CSSSQDARAGANVLTF. CDR3 nucleotides: TGTTCCAGCAGCCAAGATGCCAGGGCTGGGGCCAACGTCCTGACTTTC.

This clonotype has at least ten counts. The genes are TRBV5-1 and TRBJ2-1; a weak D match, TRBD2 (6 bases). The germline V and J ends were trimmed by 4 bases and 9 bases, with 11 bases remaining between them. Germline V lookup: CDR1 SGHRS, CDR2 YFSETQ. The CDR3 spans 12 residues. The CDR3 region is CASSLTSSEQFF. CDR3 DNA: TGCGCCAGCAGCCTTACTAGCAGTGAGCAGTTCTTC.

Ten or more counts support this clonotype. The rearrangement uses TRBV5-6 and TRBJ1-6; tentative D call: TRBD1 (5 bases). The V gene lost 2 bases and the J gene lost 7 bases, with 16 bases spanning the gap. In germline, CDR1 is SGHDT, CDR2 YYEEEE. The CDR3 is made up of 16 amino acids. The DNA of the CDR3 is TGTGCCAGCAGCTTTAGCCCAGGGCCGTACAATTCACCCCTCCACTTT. Amino acids: CASSFSPGPYNSPLHF. Full variable domain (rest looked up from reference TRBV5-6 and TRBJ1-6): DAGVTQSPTHLIKTRGQQVTLRCSPKSGHDTVSWYQQALGQGPQFIFQYYEEEERQRGNFPDRFSGHQFPNYSSELNVNALLLGDSALYLCASSFSPGPYNSPLHFGNGTRLTVT.

This clonotype has only a few counts. This chain connects TRBV7-2 to TRBJ2-3, with 9 bases fitting TRBD1. The CDR3 spans 12 residues. The junction had 7 bases not matched to a gene; V was cut back by 5 bases and J by 13 bases. Germline V CDR1 and CDR2: SGHTA, FQGNSA. For the CDR3, the DNA is TGTGCCAGCAGCGTAACAGGGGGCCGGGAGTATTTT. Amino acid sequence: CASSVTGGREYF.

The J gene is TRBJ2-3, the V gene TRBV9; tentative D call: TRBD1 (6 bases). Trimming removed 4 bases from V and 1 base from J, with 22 bases in between. Germline V lookup: CDR1 SGDLS, CDR2 YYNGEE. The CDR3 is 18 amino acids. CDR3 DNA sequence: TGTGCCAGCAGCTCCCACCTTCGGACAGCCCAGGGCACAGATACGCAGTATTTT. This gives the protein CASSSHLRTAQGTDTQYF.